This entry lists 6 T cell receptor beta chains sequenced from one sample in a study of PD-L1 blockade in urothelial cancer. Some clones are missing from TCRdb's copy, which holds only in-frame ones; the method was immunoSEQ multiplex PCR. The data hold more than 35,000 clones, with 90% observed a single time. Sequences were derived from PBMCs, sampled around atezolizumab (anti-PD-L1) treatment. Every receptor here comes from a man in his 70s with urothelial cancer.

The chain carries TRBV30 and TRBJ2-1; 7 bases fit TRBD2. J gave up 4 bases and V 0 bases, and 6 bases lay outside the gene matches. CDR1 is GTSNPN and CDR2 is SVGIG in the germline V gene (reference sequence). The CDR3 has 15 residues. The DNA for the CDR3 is TGTGCCTGGAGTGTAAGGACTAGAATTTACAATGAGCAGTTCTTC. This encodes CAWSVRTRIYNEQFF.

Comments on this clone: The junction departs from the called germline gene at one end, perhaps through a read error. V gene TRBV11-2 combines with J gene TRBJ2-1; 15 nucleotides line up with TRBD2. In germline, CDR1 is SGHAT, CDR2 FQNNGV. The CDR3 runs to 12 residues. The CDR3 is CASSKGTSGRLF. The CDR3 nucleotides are TGTGCCAGCAGCAAAGGGACTAGCGGGAGGCTCTTC.

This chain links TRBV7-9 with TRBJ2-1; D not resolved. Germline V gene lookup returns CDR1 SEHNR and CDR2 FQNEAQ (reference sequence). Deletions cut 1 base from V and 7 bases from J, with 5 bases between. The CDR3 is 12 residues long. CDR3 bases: TGTGCCAGCAGCTTAGATAGAAATGAGCAGTTCTTC. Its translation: CASSLDRNEQFF. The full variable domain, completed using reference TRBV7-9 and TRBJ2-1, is DTGVSQNPRHKITKRGQNVTFRCDPISEHNRLYWYRQTLGQGPEFLTYFQNEAQLEKSRLLSDRFSAERPKGSFSTLEIQRTEQGDSAMYLCASSLDRNEQFFGPGTRLTVL.

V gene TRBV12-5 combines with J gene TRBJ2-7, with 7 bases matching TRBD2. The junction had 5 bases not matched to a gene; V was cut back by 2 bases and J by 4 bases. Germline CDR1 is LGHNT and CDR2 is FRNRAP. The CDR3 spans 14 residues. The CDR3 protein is CASGLREVFYEQYF. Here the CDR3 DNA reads TGTGCTAGTGGTTTGCGGGAGGTCTTTTACGAGCAGTACTTC.

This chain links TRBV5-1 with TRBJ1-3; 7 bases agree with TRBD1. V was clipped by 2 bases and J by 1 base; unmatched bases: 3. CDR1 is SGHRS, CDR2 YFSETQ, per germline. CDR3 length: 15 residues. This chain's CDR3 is CASSFDRVSGNTIYF. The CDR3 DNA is TGCGCCAGCAGCTTTGACAGGGTTTCTGGAAACACCATATATTTT.

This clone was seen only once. The CDR3 nucleotides are TGCGCCAGCAGCCAAGAAGAGGGGGCTTGGGGGACCCAGTACTTC. This encodes CASSQEEGAWGTQYF. This chain uses TRBV4-1 with TRBJ2-5; 7 bases are shared with TRBD1. Germline V gives CDR1 MGHRA, CDR2 YSYEKL. The CDR3 loop spans 15 amino acids. The V and J ends lost 0 bases and 7 bases, in that order; junction bases with no gene match: 8.